This T cell receptor (beta chain) was recorded in a study of cytomegalovirus exposure and HLA in healthy donors. Study-level background: Membership in the Caucasian-associated ancestry cluster was found for about four fifths of approximately 400 genotyped donors.

It was with 60 Vbeta and 13 Jbeta primers that the PCR ran. The assay was immunoSEQ multiplex PCR, and TCRdb's table has in-frame clones only and misses some. The sample contains 75,000 to 100,000 clones, around 77% of which appear only once. The length of the CDR3 is 12 residues. Germline loops: CDR1 MGHDK, CDR2 SYGVNS. The V end was cut by 1 base, the J end by 8 bases, with 8 bases between. The sequenced sample was PBMCs. The chain uses TRBV25-1 and TRBJ1-1, with D uncertain. This receptor was obtained from a middle-aged man in good health and CMV-seronegative. As DNA, the CDR3 is TGTGCCAGCAGTGAATGGAACAGCGAAGCTTTCTTT. Translating it yields CASSEWNSEAFF.